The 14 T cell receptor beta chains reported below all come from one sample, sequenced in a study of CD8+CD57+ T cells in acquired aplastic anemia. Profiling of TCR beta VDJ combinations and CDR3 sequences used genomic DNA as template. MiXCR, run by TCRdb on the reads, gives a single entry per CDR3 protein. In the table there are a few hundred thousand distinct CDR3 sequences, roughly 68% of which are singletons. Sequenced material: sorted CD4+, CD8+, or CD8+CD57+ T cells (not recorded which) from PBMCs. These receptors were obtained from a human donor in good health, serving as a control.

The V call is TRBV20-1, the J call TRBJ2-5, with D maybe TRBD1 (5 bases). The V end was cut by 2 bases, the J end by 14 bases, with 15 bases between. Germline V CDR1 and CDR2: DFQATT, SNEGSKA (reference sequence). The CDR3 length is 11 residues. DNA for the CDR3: TGCAGTGCTAGACGGCAGGGTGGAAGCTACTTC. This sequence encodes CSARRQGGSYF.

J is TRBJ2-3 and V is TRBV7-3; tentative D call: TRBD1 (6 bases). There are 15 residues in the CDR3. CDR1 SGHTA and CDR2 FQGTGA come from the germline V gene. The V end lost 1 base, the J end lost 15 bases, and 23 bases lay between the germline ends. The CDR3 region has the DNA TGTGCCAGCAGCTTAAAACACAGGGAAGCACTGAAGCTTTATTTT. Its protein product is CASSLKHREALKLYF. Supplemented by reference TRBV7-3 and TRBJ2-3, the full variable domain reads GAGVSQTPSNKVTEKGKYVELRCDPISGHTALYWYRQSLGQGPEFLIYFQGTGAADDSGLPNDRFFAVRPEGSVSTLKIQRTERGDSAVYLCASSLKHREALKLYFGPGTRLTVL.

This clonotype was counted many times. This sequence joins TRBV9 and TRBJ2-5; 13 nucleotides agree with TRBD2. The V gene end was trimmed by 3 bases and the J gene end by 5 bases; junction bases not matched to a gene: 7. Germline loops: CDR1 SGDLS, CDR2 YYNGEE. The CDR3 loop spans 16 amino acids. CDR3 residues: CASSESLAGGRETQYF. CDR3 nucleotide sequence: TGTGCCAGCAGCGAGTCACTAGCGGGGGGGCGGGAGACCCAGTACTTC.

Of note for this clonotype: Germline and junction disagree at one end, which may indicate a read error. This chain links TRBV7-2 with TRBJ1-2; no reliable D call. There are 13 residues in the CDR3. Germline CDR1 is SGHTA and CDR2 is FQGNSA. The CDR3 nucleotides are TGTGCCAGCGGCTTGGGTAGCCTCTATGGCTACACCTTC. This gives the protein CASGLGSLYGYTF.

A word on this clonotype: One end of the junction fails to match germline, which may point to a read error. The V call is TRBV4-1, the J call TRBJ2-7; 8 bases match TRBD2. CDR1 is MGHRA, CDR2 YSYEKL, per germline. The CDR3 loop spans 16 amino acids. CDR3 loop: CASSPFPGGAGYEQYF. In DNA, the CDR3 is TGTGCCAGCAGCCCCTTCCCCGGGGGGGCGGGTTACGAGCAGTACTTC.

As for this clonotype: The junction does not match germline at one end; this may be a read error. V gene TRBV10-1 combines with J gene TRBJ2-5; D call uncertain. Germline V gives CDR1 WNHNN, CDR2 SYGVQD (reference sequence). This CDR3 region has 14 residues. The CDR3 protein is CASSFSLTNTEAYF. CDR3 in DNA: TGCGCCAGCAGTTTCAGCCTTACGAACACTGAAGCGTACTTT.

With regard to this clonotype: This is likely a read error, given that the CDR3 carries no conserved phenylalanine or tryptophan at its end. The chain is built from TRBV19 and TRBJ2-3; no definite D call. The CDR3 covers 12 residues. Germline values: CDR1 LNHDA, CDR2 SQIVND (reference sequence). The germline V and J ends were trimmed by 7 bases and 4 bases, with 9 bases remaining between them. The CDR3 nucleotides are TGTGCCAGTATAGGGCAGGCAGATACGCAGTATCTT. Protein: CASIGQADTQYL.

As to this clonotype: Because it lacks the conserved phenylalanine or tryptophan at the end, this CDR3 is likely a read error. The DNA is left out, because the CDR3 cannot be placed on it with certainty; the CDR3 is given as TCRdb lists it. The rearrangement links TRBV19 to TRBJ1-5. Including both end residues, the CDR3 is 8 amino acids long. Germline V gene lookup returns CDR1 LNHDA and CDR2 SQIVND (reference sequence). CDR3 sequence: CASSIGQV.

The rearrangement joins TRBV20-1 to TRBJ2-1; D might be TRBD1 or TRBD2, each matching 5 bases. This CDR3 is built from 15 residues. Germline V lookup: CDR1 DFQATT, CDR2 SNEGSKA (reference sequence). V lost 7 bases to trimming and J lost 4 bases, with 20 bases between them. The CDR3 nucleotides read TGCAGTGGACAGCTTAGGGAGACCCAGTACAATGAGCAGTTCTTC. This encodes CSGQLRETQYNEQFF.

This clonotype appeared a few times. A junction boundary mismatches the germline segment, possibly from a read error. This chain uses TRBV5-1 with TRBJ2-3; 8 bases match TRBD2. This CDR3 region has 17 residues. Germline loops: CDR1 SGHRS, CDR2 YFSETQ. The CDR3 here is CASSATVGRGATDTQYF. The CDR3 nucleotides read TGTGCCAGCAGCGCCACGGTCGGGCGGGGGGCCACAGATACGCAGTATTTT.

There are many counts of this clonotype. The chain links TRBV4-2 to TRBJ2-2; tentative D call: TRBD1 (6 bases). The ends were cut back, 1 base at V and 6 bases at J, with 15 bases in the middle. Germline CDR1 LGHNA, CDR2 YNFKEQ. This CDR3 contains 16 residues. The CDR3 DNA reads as TGTGCCAGCAGCCAAGCCTCACAGGGAAGATCCGGGGAGCTGTTTTTT. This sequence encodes CASSQASQGRSGELFF.

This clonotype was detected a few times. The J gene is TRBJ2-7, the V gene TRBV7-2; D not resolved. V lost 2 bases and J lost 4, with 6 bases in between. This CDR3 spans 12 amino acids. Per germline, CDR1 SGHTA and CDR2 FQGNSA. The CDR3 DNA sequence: TGTGCCAGCAGCTTAACAGCATACGAGCAGTACTTC. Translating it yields CASSLTAYEQYF.

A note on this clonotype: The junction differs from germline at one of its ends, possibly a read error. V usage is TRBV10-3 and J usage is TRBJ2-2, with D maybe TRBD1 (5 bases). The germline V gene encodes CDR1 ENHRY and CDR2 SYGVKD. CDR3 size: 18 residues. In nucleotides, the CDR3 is TGTGCCAGCAGTTTAAATCTGGGGCCCTTCCACTTCACCGGGGAGCTGTTTTTT. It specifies CASSLNLGPFHFTGELFF.

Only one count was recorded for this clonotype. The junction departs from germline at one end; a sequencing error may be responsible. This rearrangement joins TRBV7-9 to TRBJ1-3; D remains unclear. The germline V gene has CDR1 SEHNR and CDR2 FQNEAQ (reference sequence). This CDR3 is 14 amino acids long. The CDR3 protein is CASSWVRYNEQLFF. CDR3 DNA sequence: TGTGCCAGCAGCTGGGTACGGTATAATGAGCAGTTATTCTTT.